A single sample is the source of the 27 T cell receptor beta chains below, sequenced in a study of T cells after yellow fever vaccination (dated by TCRdb to between 2018 and 2021). Libraries were built with 5' RACE. TCRdb records Illumina NovaSeq 6000 as the sequencer. TCRdb reran the public reads through fastp at Q25 and MiXCR, keeping productive beta chains. Each entry is one CDR3 protein sequence, shown with its most common DNA and genes. The sample yields around 310,000 distinct CDR3 sequences; around 4.5% were counted once. The top ten constitute roughly 21% of the sample. Taken with the paper, the label for treatment or condition translates to: live attenuated yellow fever vaccine strain. Sample: PBMCs, taken 15 days after the yellow fever booster vaccination. The source is a man aged 18 to 29 who received the YFV17D yellow fever vaccine.

This clonotype has only a few counts. The CDR3 DNA reads TGTGCCAGCAGCCTCCAGAGCTCTGGAAACACCATATATTTT. Residues: CASSLQSSGNTIYF. The rearrangement links TRBV12-3 or TRBV12-4 to TRBJ1-3, with unresolved D. The CDR3 is 14 residues long. Deletions cut 6 bases from V and 0 bases from J, with 9 bases between.

This chain connects TRBV4-3 to TRBJ1-5, with a weak D call TRBD1 (6 bases). The CDR3 is made up of 16 amino acids. Germline V gene lookup returns CDR1 LGHNA and CDR2 YSLEER. Trimming shortened V by 0 bases and J by 5 bases, and 14 bases separated the two germline ends. This CDR3 is CASSQDFGGAHQPQHF. CDR3 nucleotides: TGCGCCAGCAGCCAAGATTTCGGGGGGGCGCATCAGCCCCAGCATTTT.

The chain employs TRBV7-2 and TRBJ1-5, with no clear D. CDR1 SGHTA and CDR2 FQGNSA come from the germline V gene. The CDR3 length is 13 residues. The V gene lost 5 bases and the J gene lost 3 bases, with 8 bases spanning the gap. CDR3 in amino acids: CASSPHANQPQHF. CDR3 bases: TGTGCCAGCAGCCCACACGCCAATCAGCCCCAGCATTTT.

This clonotype was recorded at least ten times. This chain uses TRBV7-2 with TRBJ2-3; 12 nucleotides agree with TRBD2. The CDR3 spans 16 residues. CDR1 and CDR2 from the germline V gene are SGHTA and FQGNSA. Trimming cost V 4 bases and J 4 bases; bases outside gene matches: 6. The CDR3 is CASSYLAGGPPDTQYF. Written as DNA, the CDR3 is TGTGCCAGCAGCTATCTAGCGGGGGGGCCCCCAGATACGCAGTATTTT.

This sequence joins TRBV5-1 and TRBJ2-3; TRBD1 matches at 10 bases. After removal of 5 bases from V and 4 bases from J, the junction contained 10 bases not matched to a gene. Germline CDR1 and CDR2: SGHRS and YFSETQ. CDR3 length: 16 amino acids. The CDR3 is CASSRTETGGADTQYF. CDR3 DNA: TGCGCCAGCAGTAGGACCGAGACAGGGGGCGCAGATACGCAGTATTTT.

This clonotype came up a few times. This chain links TRBV5-1 with TRBJ1-6; D is uncertain. V lost 0 bases and J 9 bases, leaving 10 bases between the germline ends. The V gene's germline CDR1 is SGHRS and CDR2 YFSETQ. The CDR3 sequence is 14 residues long. This CDR3 reads CASSLDRLGSPLHF. The DNA of the CDR3 is TGCGCCAGCAGCTTGGACAGATTAGGTTCACCCCTCCACTTT.

This clonotype has a count of ten or more. The chain carries TRBV20-1 and TRBJ2-7; 8 bases match TRBD1. CDR1 DFQATT and CDR2 SNEGSKA come from the germline V gene (reference sequence). There are 14 residues in the CDR3. The junction had 8 bases not matched to a gene; V was cut back by 3 bases and J by 4 bases. The CDR3 loop reads CSARTGVDLYEQYF. Written as DNA, the CDR3 is TGCAGTGCTAGGACAGGGGTAGATTTATACGAGCAGTACTTC.

This clonotype was picked up many times. The chain combines TRBV7-2 with TRBJ2-7, with 8 bases lining up with TRBD2. J gave up 6 bases and V 1 base, and 8 bases lay outside the gene matches. Looked up from germline, CDR1 is SGHTA and CDR2 is FQGNSA. The CDR3 covers 15 residues. CDR3 sequence reads: CASSLVRLAGSEQYF. CDR3 DNA: TGTGCCAGCAGCTTAGTAAGGTTAGCGGGGTCCGAGCAGTACTTC.

The genes are TRBV7-8 and TRBJ1-2; D is ambiguous. Trimming removed 2 bases from V and 4 bases from J, with 11 bases in between. The V gene's germline CDR1 is SGHVS and CDR2 FQNEAQ. CDR3 length equals 14 residues. The CDR3 region has the DNA TGTGCCAGCAGCTTAACCCCGCAAATCTATGGCTACACCTTC. It encodes CASSLTPQIYGYTF.

There are many counts of this clonotype. The gene calls are TRBV6-5 and TRBJ1-2; a weak D match, TRBD1 (5 bases). V lost 5 bases, J lost 5 bases, and 12 bases lay in between. Germline CDR1 MNHEY, CDR2 SVGAGI. There are 13 residues in the CDR3. The CDR3 coding sequence is TGTGCCAGCAGTATGGGGGGTCAATATGGCTACACCTTC. It yields the protein CASSMGGQYGYTF.

This clonotype was seen once. A junction boundary mismatches the germline segment, possibly from a read error. The V call is TRBV29-1, the J call TRBJ2-7, with 7 bases matching TRBD1. Germline V gene sequence: CDR1 SQVTM, CDR2 ANQGSEA. The CDR3 runs 10 residues. The CDR3 loop reads CSAQGYEQNF. The DNA for the CDR3 is TGCAGCGCACAGGGGTACGAGCAGAACTTC.

This clonotype was recorded at least ten times. The gene calls are TRBV25-1 and TRBJ2-4; D call uncertain. Trimming pared 3 bases from V and 1 base from J, leaving 10 bases between. The CDR3 is made up of 15 amino acids. The germline CDR1 and CDR2 sequences are MGHDK and SYGVNS. Here the CDR3 reads CASSDPVGAKNIQYF. Written as DNA, the CDR3 is TGTGCCAGCAGTGATCCGGTAGGGGCCAAAAACATTCAGTACTTC.

The table lists this clonotype with many counts. This rearrangement joins TRBV11-2 to TRBJ2-1, with 9 bases fitting TRBD1. The CDR3 contains 15 residues. The ends lost 6 bases at V and 2 bases at J; junction bases unmatched: 5. Germline V gene sequence: CDR1 SGHAT, CDR2 FQNNGV. Here the CDR3 reads CASRTRTGAYNEQFF. The CDR3 nucleotides read TGTGCCAGCAGGACTAGGACAGGGGCCTACAATGAGCAGTTCTTC. Drawing the rest from reference TRBV11-2 and TRBJ2-1, the complete variable domain is EAGVAQSPRYKIIEKRQSVAFWCNPISGHATLYWYQQILGQGPKLLIQFQNNGVVDDSQLPKDRFSAERLKGVDSTLKIQPAKLEDSAVYLCASRTRTGAYNEQFFGPGTRLTVL.

This clonotype was recorded at least ten times. The chain couples TRBV20-1 to TRBJ1-4; D is unresolved. V shed 5 bases and J shed 5 bases, with 12 bases lying between them. Germline loops: CDR1 DFQATT, CDR2 SNEGSKA (reference sequence). The CDR3 covers 13 residues. CDR3 residues: CSAWPTRNEKLFF. The CDR3 region has the DNA TGCAGTGCTTGGCCGACACGGAATGAAAAACTGTTTTTT.

This clonotype was picked up a small number of times. The gene calls are TRBV6-5 and TRBJ2-3, with 8 bases identical to TRBD1. Germline V lookup: CDR1 MNHEY, CDR2 SVGAGI. Unmatched junction bases numbered 16, after V lost 6 bases and J lost 5 bases. CDR3 length equals 17 residues. The CDR3 spells CASRPVLQTGERDTQYF. The DNA for the CDR3 is TGTGCCAGCAGGCCGGTCCTCCAGACAGGGGAGAGAGATACGCAGTATTTT.

Regarding this clonotype: Mismatch with germline at one junction end may stem from a read error. V is TRBV7-7 and J is TRBJ1-3, with D possibly TRBD1 on 6 matching bases. CDR1 and CDR2 (germline): SSHAT, FNYEAQ (reference sequence). This CDR3 comprises 15 residues. The CDR3 sequence is CASSLRGGAHDTIYF. In nucleotides, the CDR3 is TGTGCTAGCAGCCTACGTGGGGGGGCCCACGACACCATATATTTT.

The chain is built from TRBV15 and TRBJ1-3; D not resolved. The CDR3 is 15 residues long. Germline values: CDR1 LNHNV, CDR2 YYDKDF (reference sequence). V shed 0 bases and J shed 0 bases, with 6 bases lying between them. Here the CDR3 DNA reads TGTGCCACCAGCAGAGACAGCTCCTCTGGAAACACCATATATTTT. Its translation: CATSRDSSSGNTIYF.

This clonotype was picked up many times. The genes are TRBV7-7 and TRBJ2-1; D may match TRBD1 or TRBD2 (5 bases each). V was shortened by 4 bases and J by 12 bases, with 16 bases between the two germline ends. Germline CDR1 SSHAT, CDR2 FNYEAQ (reference sequence). This CDR3 comprises 13 residues. CDR3 DNA sequence: TGTGCCAGCAGCTCCGAGGGGCAGGGAAGGCAGTTCTTC. This encodes CASSSEGQGRQFF. The whole variable domain, remainder taken from reference TRBV7-7 and TRBJ2-1, is GAGVSQSPRYKVTKRGQDVTLRCDPISSHATLYWYQQALGQGPEFLTYFNYEAQPDKSGLPSDRFSAERPEGSISTLTIQRTEQRDSAMYRCASSSEGQGRQFFGPGTRLTVL.

This clonotype has more than one count but fewer than ten. The CDR3 DNA sequence: TGCAGTGCTAGCTGGGGGGCAGGCTACGAGCAGTACGTC. Its protein is CSASWGAGYEQYV. The rearrangement links TRBV20-1 to TRBJ2-7, with D possibly called TRBD1 or TRBD2 (6 bases each). V was clipped by 3 bases and J by 3 bases, with 12 bases between them. The CDR3 is 13 residues long. Germline values: CDR1 DFQATT, CDR2 SNEGSKA (reference sequence).

This clonotype was counted only a few times. V gene TRBV12-3 or TRBV12-4 combines with J gene TRBJ1-6; D may be TRBD1 (5 bases). The V and J ends lost 6 bases and 7 bases respectively, with 13 bases between them. The CDR3 consists of 14 residues. CDR3 region: CASREGIWNSPLHF. Written as DNA, the CDR3 is TGTGCCAGCAGGGAGGGGATTTGGAATTCACCCCTCCACTTT.

This clonotype was detected only a few times. V and J are TRBV18 and TRBJ1-6; no reliable D call. Germline V CDR1 and CDR2: KGHSH, LQKENI. With 3 bases removed from V and 8 bases from J, the gap between germline ends came to 5 bases. This CDR3 spans 12 amino acids. The CDR3 sequence is CASSPQDSPLHF. CDR3 bases: TGTGCCAGCTCACCCCAGGATTCACCCCTCCACTTT.

This clonotype was counted only a few times. This chain joins TRBV12-3 or TRBV12-4 and TRBJ1-5; D gene ambiguous. CDR3 size: 15 residues. The V gene lost 1 base and the J gene lost 5 bases, with 12 bases spanning the gap. CDR3 loop: CASSLDVEFDQPQHF. CDR3 nucleotides: TGTGCCAGCAGTTTAGACGTGGAATTCGATCAGCCCCAGCATTTT.

Many counts were recorded for this clonotype. The chain has TRBV6-2 or TRBV6-3 and TRBJ2-1, with 9 nucleotides matching TRBD1. The CDR3 loop spans 18 amino acids. The V and J ends lost 7 bases and 1 base, in that order; junction bases with no gene match: 14. The germline CDR1 and CDR2 sequences are MNHEY and SVGEGT. The CDR3 bases are TGTGCCAGCATCGAACAGGGGGCGGTTGTGGGTTCCTACAATGAGCAGTTCTTC. It specifies CASIEQGAVVGSYNEQFF.

This clonotype occurred a few times. The rearrangement joins TRBV12-3 or TRBV12-4 to TRBJ2-1; D is undetermined. This CDR3 spans 10 amino acids. Trimming removed 7 bases at V and 7 bases at J, with 5 bases between. The CDR3 DNA reads as TGTGCCAGCACTCCGAATGAGCAGTTCTTC. Translating gives CASTPNEQFF.

This clonotype was seen repeatedly, ten times or more. The chain employs TRBV29-1 and TRBJ1-5, with D tentatively TRBD1 (5 bases). The germline gives CDR1 SQVTM, CDR2 ANQGSEA. The CDR3 is 13 residues long. The ends were cut back, 4 bases at V and 7 bases at J, with 14 bases in the middle. The CDR3 here is CSVGVGVEQPQHF. As DNA, the CDR3 is TGCAGCGTTGGGGTAGGGGTTGAGCAGCCCCAGCATTTT.

V and J are TRBV20-1 and TRBJ2-3; D remains unclear. The CDR3 has 12 residues. Germline CDR1 reads DFQATT; CDR2 reads SNEGSKA (reference sequence). As DNA, the CDR3 is TGCAGCGGAGAGGCCTTAACAGATACGCAGTATTTT. Translating gives CSGEALTDTQYF.

The chain joins TRBV7-2 to TRBJ2-3; 8 bases align to TRBD2. V shed 4 bases, J shed 2 bases, and the junction held 14 bases outside the gene matches. Germline CDR1 and CDR2: SGHTA and FQGNSA. There are 18 residues in the CDR3. CDR3 coding DNA: TGTGCCAGCAGCTCATACTCCACAGGACTAGCCCTCACAGATACGCAGTATTTT. Amino acids: CASSSYSTGLALTDTQYF. Looking up the rest from reference TRBV7-2 and TRBJ2-3 gives the full variable domain: GAGVSQSPSNKVTEKGKDVELRCDPISGHTALYWYRQSLGQGLEFLIYFQGNSAPDKSGLPSDRFSAERTGGSVSTLTIQRTQQEDSAVYLCASSSYSTGLALTDTQYFGPGTRLTVL.